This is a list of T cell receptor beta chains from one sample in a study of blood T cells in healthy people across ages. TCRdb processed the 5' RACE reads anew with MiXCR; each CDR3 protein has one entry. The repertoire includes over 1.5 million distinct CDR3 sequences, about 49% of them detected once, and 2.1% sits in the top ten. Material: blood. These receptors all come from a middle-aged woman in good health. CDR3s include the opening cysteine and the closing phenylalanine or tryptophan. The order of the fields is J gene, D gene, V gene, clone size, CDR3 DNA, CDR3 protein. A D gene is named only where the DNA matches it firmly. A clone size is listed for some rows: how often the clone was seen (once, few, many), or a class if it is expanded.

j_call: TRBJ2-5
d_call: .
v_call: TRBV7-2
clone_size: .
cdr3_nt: TGTGCCAGCAGCTTAAGGCCGGCTCCAGAGACCCAGTACTTC
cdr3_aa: CASSLRPAPETQYF

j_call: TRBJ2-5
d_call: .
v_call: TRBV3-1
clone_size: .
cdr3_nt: TGTGCCAGCAGCCAAGGGACAGTAAACTACCAAGAGACCCAGTACTTC
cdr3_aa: CASSQGTVNYQETQYF

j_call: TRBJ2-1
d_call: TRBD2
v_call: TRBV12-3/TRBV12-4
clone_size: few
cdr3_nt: TGTGCCAGCTTACCTGCAGGGCTAGCGGGGGACCCCCCCGAGCAGTTCTTC
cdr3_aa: CASLPAGLAGDPPEQFF

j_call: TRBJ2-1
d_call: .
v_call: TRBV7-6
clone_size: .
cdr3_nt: TGTGCCAGCAGCTCATATGGGCGGGCTGGGGGACTCTCCTACAATGAGCAGTTCTTC
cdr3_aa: CASSSYGRAGGLSYNEQFF

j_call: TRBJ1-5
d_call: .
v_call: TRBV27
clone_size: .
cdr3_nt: TGTGCCAGCAGTCTAGTCAGGAGTCAGCCCCAGCATTTT
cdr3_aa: CASSLVRSQPQHF

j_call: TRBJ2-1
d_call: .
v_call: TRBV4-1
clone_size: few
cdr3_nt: TGCGCCAGCAGCCAACCGACCAGCTCCTACAATGAGCAGTTCTTC
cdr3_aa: CASSQPTSSYNEQFF

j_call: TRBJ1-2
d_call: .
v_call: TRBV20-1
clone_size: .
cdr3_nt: TGCAGTGCGACCGGACAAGTTAACTATGGCTACACCTTC
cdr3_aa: CSATGQVNYGYTF

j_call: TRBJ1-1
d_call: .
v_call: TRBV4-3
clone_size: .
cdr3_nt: TGCGCCAGCAGCCCGGACACATCGAACACTGAAGCTTTCTTT
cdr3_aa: CASSPDTSNTEAFF

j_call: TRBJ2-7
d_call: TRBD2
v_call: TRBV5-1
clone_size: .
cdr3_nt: TGCGCCAGCAGCTGGGGACTAGCGGGGGCCATCTCCTACGAGCAGTACTTC
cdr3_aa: CASSWGLAGAISYEQYF

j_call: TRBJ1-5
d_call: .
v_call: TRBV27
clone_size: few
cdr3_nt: TGTGCCAGCAGTACGGCCGACAGCCACAATCAGCCCCAGCATTTT
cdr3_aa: CASSTADSHNQPQHF

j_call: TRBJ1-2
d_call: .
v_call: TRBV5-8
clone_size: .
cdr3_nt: TGTGCCAGCAGCTTGGGGGCAGGCTCGGTGGGCTACACCTTC
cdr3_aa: CASSLGAGSVGYTF

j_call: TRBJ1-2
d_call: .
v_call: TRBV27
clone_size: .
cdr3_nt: TGTGCCAGCAGTACAAACAGTTTTTCCAACTATGGCTACACCTTC
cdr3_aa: CASSTNSFSNYGYTF

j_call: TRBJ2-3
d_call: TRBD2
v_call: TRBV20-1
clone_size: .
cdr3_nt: TGCAGTGCTAGCCCACCATCAGGACTAGCGGGGCTTACGCAGTATTTT
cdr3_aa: CSASPPSGLAGLTQYF

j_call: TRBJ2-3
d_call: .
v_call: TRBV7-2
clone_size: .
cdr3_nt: TGTGCCAGCAGCTTAAGTCATAAAACAGATACGCAGTATTTT
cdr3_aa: CASSLSHKTDTQYF

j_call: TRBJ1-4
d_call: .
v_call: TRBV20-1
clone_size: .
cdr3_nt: TGCAGTGCTAGAGCCCACTATGGGGGTGAAAAACTGTTTTTT
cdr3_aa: CSARAHYGGEKLFF

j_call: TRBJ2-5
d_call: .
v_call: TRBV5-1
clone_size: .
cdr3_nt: TGCGCCAGCAGCTTGGATACAGTTAGGGCCCAAGAGACCCAGTACTTC
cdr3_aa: CASSLDTVRAQETQYF

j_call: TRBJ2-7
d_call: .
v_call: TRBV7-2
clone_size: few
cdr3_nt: TGTGCCAGCAGCTTGAGGGACCACAGCTCCTACGAGCAGTACTTC
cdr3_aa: CASSLRDHSSYEQYF

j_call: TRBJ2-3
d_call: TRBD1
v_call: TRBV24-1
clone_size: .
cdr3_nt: TGTGCCATACAGGGGGTGGGAACAGATACGCAGTATTTT
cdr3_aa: CAIQGVGTDTQYF

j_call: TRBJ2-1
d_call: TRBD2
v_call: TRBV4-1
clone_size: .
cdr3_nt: TGCGCCAGCAGCCAAGACAGACTAGCGGTTTACAATGAGCAGTTCTTC
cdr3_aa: CASSQDRLAVYNEQFF

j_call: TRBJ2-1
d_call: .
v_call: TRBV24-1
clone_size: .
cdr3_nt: TGTGCCACCAGTGACAGGACATCCTACAATGAGCAGTTCTTC
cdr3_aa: CATSDRTSYNEQFF

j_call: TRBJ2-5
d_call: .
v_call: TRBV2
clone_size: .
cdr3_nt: TGTGCCAGCAGTGGTCGGGCTCGGACCCAGTACTTC
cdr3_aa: CASSGRARTQYF

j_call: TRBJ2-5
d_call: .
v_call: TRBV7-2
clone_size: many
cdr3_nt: TGTGCCAGCAGCTTGGTAACCGAGACCCAGTACTTC
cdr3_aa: CASSLVTETQYF

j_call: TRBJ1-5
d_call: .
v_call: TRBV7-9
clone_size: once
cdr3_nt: TGTGCCAGCCCGACAAGCCGGGGACAGCCCCAGCATTTT
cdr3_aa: CASPTSRGQPQHF

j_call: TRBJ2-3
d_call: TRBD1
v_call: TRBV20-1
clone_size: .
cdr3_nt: TGCAGTGCCCTGACAGGGGCTAGCACAGATACGCAGTATTTT
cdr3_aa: CSALTGASTDTQYF

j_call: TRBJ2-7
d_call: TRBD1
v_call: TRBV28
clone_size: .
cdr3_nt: TGTGCCAGCAGCACGGACAGGGTGCGCGAGCAGTACTTC
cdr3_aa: CASSTDRVREQYF

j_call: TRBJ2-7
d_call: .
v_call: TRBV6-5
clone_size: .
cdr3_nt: TGTGCCAGCGGACGGACCCAGCCCTACGAGCAGTACTTC
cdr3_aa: CASGRTQPYEQYF

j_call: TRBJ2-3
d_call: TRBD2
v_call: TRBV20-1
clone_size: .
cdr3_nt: TGCAGTGCTAGTCTCCTAGCGGGGGGTGAAGATATGCAGTATTTT
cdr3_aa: CSASLLAGGEDMQYF

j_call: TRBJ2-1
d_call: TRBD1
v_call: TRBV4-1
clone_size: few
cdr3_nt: TGCGCCAGCAGCCAAGACGGACAGGGTTACAATGAGCAGTTCTTC
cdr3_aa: CASSQDGQGYNEQFF

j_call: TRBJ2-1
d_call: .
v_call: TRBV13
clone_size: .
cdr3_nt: TGTGCCAGCAGCTTGGCCCACTTCGGGCACAATGAGCAGTTCTTC
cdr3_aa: CASSLAHFGHNEQFF

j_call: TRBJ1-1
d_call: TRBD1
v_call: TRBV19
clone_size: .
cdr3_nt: TGTGCCAGTAGTACTCCGGACAGGGGATTAATGAACACTGAAGCTTTCTTT
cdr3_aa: CASSTPDRGLMNTEAFF

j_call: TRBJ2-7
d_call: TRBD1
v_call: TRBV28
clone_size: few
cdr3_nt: TGTGCCAGCAGCACGATCAGGGGGTCCTACGAGCAGTACTTC
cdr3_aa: CASSTIRGSYEQYF

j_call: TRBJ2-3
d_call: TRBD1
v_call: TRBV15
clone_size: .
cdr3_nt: TGTGCCACCAGCAGGACAGGGGGCTACACAGATACGCAGTATTTT
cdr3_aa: CATSRTGGYTDTQYF

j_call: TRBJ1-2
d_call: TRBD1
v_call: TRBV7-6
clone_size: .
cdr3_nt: TGTGCCAGCAGCTTGGCCCCCCGGACAGGGGGCGGAGGCTACACCTTC
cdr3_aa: CASSLAPRTGGGGYTF

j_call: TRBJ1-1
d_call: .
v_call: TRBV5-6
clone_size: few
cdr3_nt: TGTGCCAGCAGTCCCGTACAGGGATTGAACACTGAAGCTTTCTTT
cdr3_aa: CASSPVQGLNTEAFF

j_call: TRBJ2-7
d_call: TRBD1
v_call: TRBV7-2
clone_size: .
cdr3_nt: TGTGTCAGCAGCAGACGGACAGGGATTGAGTACGAGCAGTACTTC
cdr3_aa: CVSSRRTGIEYEQYF

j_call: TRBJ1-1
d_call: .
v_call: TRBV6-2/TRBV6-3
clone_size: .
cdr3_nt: TGTGCCAGCAGTTTCCTACAGGGATCAAACACTGAAGCTTTCTTT
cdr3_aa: CASSFLQGSNTEAFF

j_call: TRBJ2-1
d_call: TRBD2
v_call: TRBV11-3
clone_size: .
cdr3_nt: TGTGCCAGCAGCTTAGGACCCGGGGGGGATTACAATGAGCAGTTCTTC
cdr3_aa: CASSLGPGGDYNEQFF